The clone carrying this T cell receptor (beta chain) came up once. From germline, CDR1 is LNHDA and CDR2 SQIVND (reference sequence). V was shortened by 5 bases and J by 5 bases, with 15 bases between the two germline ends. The CDR3 sequence is 14 residues long. This entry comes from a study of blood T cell repertoires in COVID-19. About the study: Researchers got acute and convalescent COVID-19 samples from the United States, Italy and Spain.

Only in-frame clones appear in the TCRdb table, and some are missing; sequencing was by immunoSEQ multiplex PCR. The table lists around 360,000 clones, over 75% of them singletons. The rearrangement joins TRBV19 to TRBJ1-2, with unresolved D. This TCR was sampled from a woman aged 25 to 45 with COVID-19, enrolled during active disease. Sequenced sample: peripheral blood. This CDR3 reads CASSGQAPPYGYTF. The CDR3 DNA sequence: TGTGCCAGTAGTGGGCAAGCACCCCCATATGGCTACACCTTC.